Below, 28 T cell receptor beta chains from the same sample are listed, as sequenced in a study of blood T cell repertoires in COVID-19. Using immunoSEQ multiplex PCR, the repertoire was profiled, and TCRdb retains in-frame clones only, with some absent. The sample shows 250,000 to 350,000 clones, approximately 92% of them seen only once. Sample: PBMCs or T cells enriched from blood (not recorded which). These receptor sequences come from a young woman who had recovered from COVID-19.

This sequence joins TRBV6-2 or TRBV6-3 and TRBJ2-1, with D maybe TRBD1 (6 bases). The V end was cut by 6 bases, the J end by 6 bases, with 9 bases between. The CDR3 covers 12 residues. CDR1 is MNHEY, CDR2 SVGEGT, per germline. CDR3 loop: CASSRTVNEQFF. The CDR3 nucleotides are TGTGCCAGCAGCCGGACAGTCAATGAGCAGTTCTTC.

J is TRBJ1-5 and V is TRBV7-9; possible D gene TRBD1, 5 bases. The ends were cut back, 1 base at V and 9 bases at J, with 10 bases in the middle. This CDR3 comprises 13 residues. The V gene's germline CDR1 is SEHNR and CDR2 FQNEAQ (reference sequence). CDR3 residues: CASSLGQGGPQHF. The DNA for the CDR3 is TGTGCCAGCAGCTTAGGGCAGGGTGGGCCCCAGCATTTT.

The chain is built from TRBV12-3 or TRBV12-4 and TRBJ1-1, with unresolved D. The length of the CDR3 is 13 residues. The V end was cut by 1 base, the J end by 0 bases, with 3 bases between. CDR3 sequence reads: CASSLGMNTEAFF. CDR3 in DNA: TGTGCCAGCAGTTTAGGTATGAACACTGAAGCTTTCTTT.

The genes are TRBV4-1 and TRBJ2-3, with 10 positions matching TRBD2. The germline CDR1 and CDR2 sequences are MGHRA and YSYEKL. V lost 2 bases, J lost 0 bases, and 5 bases stayed unmatched. This CDR3 spans 17 amino acids. The CDR3 nucleotides are TGCGCCAGCAGCCAACCCGGACTAGCGGTTAGCACAGATACGCAGTATTTT. Its protein product is CASSQPGLAVSTDTQYF.

This chain links TRBV27 with TRBJ2-1; D not certain. Trimming removed 5 bases from V and 4 bases from J, with 9 bases in between. CDR1 and CDR2 (germline): MNHEY, SMNVEV (reference sequence). The CDR3 is 13 residues long. CDR3 nucleotides: TGTGCCAGCAGTCTCTCCTATTACAATGAGCAGTTCTTC. Encoded protein: CASSLSYYNEQFF.

V usage is TRBV19 and J usage is TRBJ1-5; a weak D match, TRBD1 (6 bases). Trimming removed 5 bases at V and 6 bases at J, with 17 bases between. The CDR3 length is 15 residues. CDR1 is LNHDA, CDR2 SQIVND, per germline (reference sequence). CDR3 amino acids: CASSRKGVVGQPQHF. DNA of the CDR3: TGTGCCAGTAGTCGCAAGGGGGTCGTGGGTCAGCCCCAGCATTTT.

The chain employs TRBV30 and TRBJ1-4, with D unresolved. Germline assignment: CDR1 GTSNPN and CDR2 SVGIG (reference sequence). The CDR3 contains 12 residues. V shed 2 bases and J shed 8 bases, with 9 bases lying between them. This chain's CDR3 is CAWSIAGEKLFF. In nucleotides, the CDR3 is TGTGCCTGGAGTATAGCGGGGGAAAAACTGTTTTTT. The full variable domain, with the rest looked up from reference TRBV30 and TRBJ1-4, is SQTIHQWPATLVQPVGSPLSLECTVEGTSNPNLYWYRQAAGRGLQLLFYSVGIGQISSEVPQNLSASRPQDRQFILSSKKLLLSDSGFYLCAWSIAGEKLFFGSGTQLSVL.

This clone has a single count. The chain combines TRBV5-6 with TRBJ1-3; 7 bases fit TRBD1. Germline trimming cut 2 bases from V and 0 bases from J; bases unmatched to any gene: 11. The CDR3 is 18 residues long. From germline, CDR1 is SGHDT and CDR2 YYEEEE. CDR3: CASSFLQGTPYSGNTIYF. CDR3 in DNA: TGTGCCAGCAGCTTTCTACAGGGGACCCCTTACTCTGGAAACACCATATATTTT.

The rearrangement uses TRBV10-3 and TRBJ2-3, with D possibly TRBD1 on 5 matching bases. V was clipped by 4 bases and J by 0 bases, with 11 bases between them. The CDR3 spans 15 residues. Germline CDR1 and CDR2: ENHRY and SYGVKD. The CDR3 protein is CAISGARVSTDTQYF. CDR3 DNA sequence: TGTGCCATCAGTGGGGCCAGGGTAAGCACAGATACGCAGTATTTT.

This clone came up once. The chain joins TRBV28 to TRBJ2-5, with 9 bases aligning to TRBD1. Trimming at V came to 4 bases and at J to 2 bases, leaving 5 bases not matched to a gene. In germline, CDR1 is MDHEN, CDR2 SYDVKM. The CDR3 totals 15 residues. The CDR3 bases are TGTGCCAGCAGTTCCTGGGACAGGGCTCAAGAGACCCAGTACTTC. It encodes CASSSWDRAQETQYF. The whole variable domain, filled in from reference TRBV28 and TRBJ2-5, reads DVKVTQSSRYLVKRTGEKVFLECVQDMDHENMFWYRQDPGLGLRLIYFSYDVKMKEKGDIPEGYSVSREKKERFSLILESASTNQTSMYLCASSSWDRAQETQYFGPGTRLLVL.

This rearrangement joins TRBV5-6 to TRBJ2-2; 7 bases agree with TRBD1. V lost 0 bases to trimming and J lost 4 bases; unmatched junction nucleotides: 3. The CDR3 loop spans 15 amino acids. In germline, CDR1 is SGHDT, CDR2 YYEEEE. For the CDR3, the DNA is TGTGCCAGCAGCTTGGCCGCAGGGGGCACCGGGGAGCTGTTTTTT. Residues: CASSLAAGGTGELFF.

This clone appeared a single time. The chain uses TRBV12-3 or TRBV12-4 and TRBJ1-1; D remains unclear. The CDR3 runs to 13 residues. Trimming took off 1 base at V and 6 bases at J, with 9 bases between the two ends. CDR3 DNA: TGTGCCAGCAGTTTAGGCAGGATTTCTGAAGCTTTCTTT. Its translation: CASSLGRISEAFF.

The rearrangement uses TRBV28 and TRBJ1-1; D not certain. Germline loops: CDR1 MDHEN, CDR2 SYDVKM. V was cut by 4 bases and J by 5 bases, with 8 bases left in between. CDR3 length: 12 amino acids. The DNA of the CDR3 is TGTGCCAGCAGTTCCCCGGGGACTGAAGCTTTCTTT. Protein sequence: CASSSPGTEAFF.

This chain uses TRBV7-2 with TRBJ2-7; 9 nucleotides agree with TRBD1. In germline, CDR1 is SGHTA, CDR2 FQGNSA. The CDR3 contains 15 residues. After removal of 5 bases from V and 0 bases from J, the junction contained 5 bases not matched to a gene. The DNA for the CDR3 is TGTGCCAGCAGCCCCACAGGGGGCGACTCCTACGAGCAGTACTTC. This codes for CASSPTGGDSYEQYF.

The gene calls are TRBV19 and TRBJ1-1, with D possibly being TRBD1 (5 bases). This CDR3 contains 14 residues. Germline values: CDR1 LNHDA, CDR2 SQIVND (reference sequence). The ends were cut back, 5 bases at V and 0 bases at J, with 10 bases in the middle. CDR3 bases: TGTGCCAGTAGTTTGACAGTAGTGAACACTGAAGCTTTCTTT. Translated: CASSLTVVNTEAFF.

The chain has TRBV28 and TRBJ2-4; 12 nucleotides align to TRBD1. The CDR3 consists of 21 residues. V lost 2 bases to trimming and J lost 1 base; unmatched junction nucleotides: 15. Germline-derived CDR1 and CDR2 are MDHEN and SYDVKM. The CDR3 nucleotides read TGTGCCAGCAGTTTACCCGGGACAGGGGGCGCGTTGTGGGAGGCCAAAAACATTCAGTACTTC. Amino acid sequence: CASSLPGTGGALWEAKNIQYF.

Written as DNA, the CDR3 is TGTGCCAGCAGTGTCAGCGGGAGGGGTTACAATGAGCAGTTCTTC. Its protein is CASSVSGRGYNEQFF. The chain has TRBV28 and TRBJ2-1, with 10 bases fitting TRBD2. V lost 5 bases and J lost 4; bases outside the gene matches: 5. The CDR3 loop spans 15 amino acids. Germline loops: CDR1 MDHEN, CDR2 SYDVKM.

The chain links TRBV15 to TRBJ2-2; D gene unclear. The CDR3 covers 13 residues. Trimming shortened V by 0 bases and J by 7 bases, and 6 bases separated the two germline ends. CDR1 and CDR2 from the germline V gene are LNHNV and YYDKDF (reference sequence). The CDR3 region has the DNA TGTGCCACCAGCAGAGATCTAGTCGGGGAGCTGTTTTTT. Encoded protein: CATSRDLVGELFF.

This chain joins TRBV6-1 and TRBJ2-7; 8 nucleotides align to TRBD2. V dropped 2 bases and J dropped 0; count of bases not matched to a gene: 6. CDR3 length equals 16 residues. CDR1 and CDR2 from the germline V gene are MNHNS and SASEGT. DNA of the CDR3: TGTGCCAGCAGTGAATCCGGAGCGGGAGCCTCCTACGAGCAGTACTTC. Its protein is CASSESGAGASYEQYF.

This clone occurred once. This chain's CDR3 is CASSPGLVTDTQYF. CDR3 bases: TGTGCCAGCAGTCCAGGACTAGTAACAGATACGCAGTATTTT. J is TRBJ2-3 and V is TRBV6-6, with 7 nucleotides matching TRBD2. Per germline, CDR1 MNHNY and CDR2 SVGAGI (reference sequence). V was pared by 5 bases and J by 3 bases, with 5 bases of the junction left unmatched. The CDR3 has 14 residues.

The J gene is TRBJ2-7, the V gene TRBV29-1; 7 bases map to TRBD2. The CDR3 consists of 12 residues. The junction had 3 bases not matched to a gene; V was cut back by 5 bases and J by 2 bases. CDR1 SQVTM and CDR2 ANQGSEA come from the germline V gene. CDR3 in amino acids: CSVRSGAYEQYF. CDR3 in DNA: TGCAGCGTTCGCAGCGGGGCCTACGAGCAGTACTTC.

This clone is a singleton in its sample. DNA for the CDR3: TGTGCCAGCAGCCACTTCCGGGACAGGGATGGCTACACCTTC. Protein product: CASSHFRDRDGYTF. V usage is TRBV3-1 (or the pseudogene TRBV3-2) and J usage is TRBJ1-2; TRBD1 matches 9 bases. Germline V gene lookup returns CDR1 LGHDT and CDR2 YNNKEL (reference sequence). Trimming removed 3 bases from V and 6 bases from J; junction bases left unmatched: 5. The CDR3 is 14 amino acids.

This sequence joins TRBV19 and TRBJ2-7, with D possibly being TRBD2 (6 bases). Germline V lookup: CDR1 LNHDA, CDR2 SQIVND (reference sequence). CDR3 length: 13 residues. V shed 4 bases and J shed 2 bases, with 9 bases lying between them. This chain's CDR3 is CASSRTTPYEQYF. Written as DNA, the CDR3 is TGTGCCAGTAGTAGGACTACCCCCTACGAGCAGTACTTC.

This sequence joins TRBV4-1 and TRBJ1-5, with a possible D match to TRBD1 (6 bases). This CDR3 is 14 amino acids long. The V end was cut by 6 bases, the J end by 3 bases, with 12 bases between. Germline CDR1 MGHRA, CDR2 YSYEKL. CDR3 sequence reads: CASSLTGLNQPQHF. The CDR3 DNA is TGCGCCAGCAGTCTTACAGGGCTCAATCAGCCCCAGCATTTT.

This rearrangement joins TRBV10-3 to TRBJ2-7; perhaps TRBD1 as D (6 bases). Trimming took 6 bases from V and 3 from J, leaving 12 bases between them. The germline V gene has CDR1 ENHRY and CDR2 SYGVKD. The CDR3 is made up of 13 amino acids. As DNA, the CDR3 is TGTGCCATCAGAGATAGACAGGTCTACGAGCAGTACTTC. Encoded protein: CAIRDRQVYEQYF.

This chain connects TRBV7-3 to TRBJ2-1; TRBD2 matches at 9 bases. V trimming: 5 bases; J trimming: 4 bases; junction bases outside the gene matches: 12. The CDR3 consists of 17 residues. Germline V gene data show CDR1 as SGHTA and CDR2 as FQGTGA. CDR3 loop: CASSPTGSGGPYNEQFF. The CDR3, as DNA: TGTGCCAGCAGCCCTACGGGGAGCGGGGGGCCTTACAATGAGCAGTTCTTC.

This clone has only one observation. This rearrangement joins TRBV4-1 to TRBJ2-7, with 13 bases aligning to TRBD2. In germline, CDR1 is MGHRA, CDR2 YSYEKL. J gave up 1 base and V 0 bases, and 0 bases lay outside the gene matches. CDR3 length: 16 amino acids. In DNA form, the CDR3 reads TGCGCCAGCAGCCAAGAACTAGCGGGAGGGTCCTACGAGCAGTACTTC. It is translated as CASSQELAGGSYEQYF.

V and J are TRBV10-3 and TRBJ2-5; D is ambiguous. This CDR3 region has 13 residues. Germline V CDR1 and CDR2: ENHRY, SYGVKD. V shed 6 bases and J shed 4 bases, with 12 bases lying between them. CDR3 region: CAISSVSRETQYF. In DNA form, the CDR3 reads TGTGCCATCAGCTCAGTGTCCCGAGAGACCCAGTACTTC.